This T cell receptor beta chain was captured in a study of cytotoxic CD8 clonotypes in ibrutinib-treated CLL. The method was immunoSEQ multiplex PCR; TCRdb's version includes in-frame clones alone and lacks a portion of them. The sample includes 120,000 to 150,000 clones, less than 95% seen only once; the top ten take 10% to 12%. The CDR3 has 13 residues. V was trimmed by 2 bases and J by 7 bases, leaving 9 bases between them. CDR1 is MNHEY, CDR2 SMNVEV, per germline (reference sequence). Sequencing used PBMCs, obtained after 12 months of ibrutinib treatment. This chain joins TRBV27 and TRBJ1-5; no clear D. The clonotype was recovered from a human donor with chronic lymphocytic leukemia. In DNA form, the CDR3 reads TGTGCCAGCAGTTTACTGACGGACCAGCCCCAGCATTTT. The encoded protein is CASSLLTDQPQHF.